One and the same sample provided the 11 T cell receptor beta chains below, sequenced in a study of identical twins. In TCRdb, the 5' RACE reads were re-called with MiXCR into one record per CDR3 protein. The sample lists roughly 480,000 distinct CDR3 sequences; 20% to 25% were seen once. The same specimen was also included in a second study, on T cells expressing NK-cell markers.

The sequenced sample was CD4+ T cells sorted from blood. All receptors come from a young woman in good health.

In nucleotides, the CDR3 is TGCAGCCCGAAACGCCTTGACTCCTACAATGAGCAGTTCTTC. This encodes CSPKRLDSYNEQFF. J is TRBJ2-1 and V is TRBV20-1; D gene ambiguous. The CDR3 is 14 amino acids. The germline gives CDR1 DFQATT, CDR2 SNEGSKA (reference sequence).

This clonotype has more than one count but fewer than ten. This rearrangement joins TRBV3-1 to TRBJ2-7; TRBD1 aligns across 7 bases. Losses at the gene ends were 4 bases for V and 2 bases for J; bases not matched to a gene: 5. CDR1 and CDR2 from the germline V gene are LGHDT and YNNKEL (reference sequence). The CDR3 sequence is 14 residues long. CDR3 nucleotide sequence: TGTGCCAGCAGCCTTCGAACAGGGGCCTACGAGCAGTACTTC. Translating it yields CASSLRTGAYEQYF.

This clonotype came up a few times. This chain connects TRBV5-6 to TRBJ2-7; the match to TRBD1 covers 8 bases. Germline V gene data show CDR1 as SGHDT and CDR2 as YYEEEE. This CDR3 is 14 amino acids long. V gave up 3 bases and J gave up 3 bases; unmatched junction bases: 5. CDR3 coding DNA: TGTGCCAGCAGCTACTGGACAGGGTTCTACGAGCAGTACTTC. Translated, it gives CASSYWTGFYEQYF.

This clonotype was counted a few times. This chain connects TRBV12-3 or TRBV12-4 to TRBJ2-1; D is undetermined. This CDR3 is built from 14 residues. With 9 bases removed from V and 3 bases from J, the gap between germline ends came to 15 bases. The CDR3: CASSYSLGYNEQFF. The CDR3 DNA reads as TGTGCCAGTTCTTATTCCTTGGGCTACAATGAGCAGTTCTTC.

The rearrangement links TRBV20-1 to TRBJ2-1; 8 bases match TRBD2. The V gene's germline CDR1 is DFQATT and CDR2 SNEGSKA (reference sequence). The junction had 15 bases not matched to a gene; V was cut back by 7 bases and J by 7 bases. The CDR3 contains 15 residues. CDR3 in amino acids: CSGASGRGVGNEQFF. The CDR3 nucleotides are TGCAGTGGGGCGTCCGGGAGGGGGGTCGGGAATGAGCAGTTCTTC.

This clonotype showed up many times. The V and J genes are TRBV7-6 and TRBJ2-7; D possibly corresponds to TRBD1 (6 bases). The CDR3 totals 15 residues. V was cut by 5 bases and J by 2 bases, with 16 bases left in between. Germline CDR1 SGHVS, CDR2 FNYEAQ. CDR3 sequence: CASSNPGTKTYEQYF. CDR3 sequence (DNA): TGTGCCAGCAGCAACCCCGGGACAAAAACCTACGAGCAGTACTTC.

The chain joins TRBV6-5 to TRBJ2-7; D remains ambiguous. Between the trimmed V and J ends, which lost 2 bases and 2 bases, there was a span of 10 bases. The length of the CDR3 is 14 residues. Germline CDR1 and CDR2: MNHEY and SVGAGI. In DNA, the CDR3 is TGTGCCAGCAGTTACCCAGGAAAGCCCTACGAGCAGTACTTC. Residues: CASSYPGKPYEQYF.

This clonotype turned up a few times. The chain recombines TRBV29-1 with TRBJ2-6, with D perhaps given as TRBD1 or TRBD2 (5 bases each). The CDR3 is 15 residues long. V was trimmed by 7 bases and J by 0 bases, leaving 13 bases between them. From germline, CDR1 is SQVTM and CDR2 ANQGSEA. CDR3 region: CSGKGPISGANVLTF. The CDR3 DNA follows: TGCAGCGGAAAGGGACCGATCTCTGGGGCCAACGTCCTGACTTTC.

This chain links TRBV20-1 with TRBJ2-7, with a possible D match to TRBD2 (5 bases). The V end was cut by 4 bases, the J end by 3 bases, with 7 bases between. CDR1 and CDR2 (germline): DFQATT, SNEGSKA (reference sequence). This CDR3 has 11 amino acids. The CDR3 coding sequence is TGCAGTGCTACAACTAGCTACGAGCAGTACTTC. Translated: CSATTSYEQYF.

This clonotype was counted a few times. The chain links TRBV5-1 to TRBJ2-2; a possible D gene is TRBD1 (5 bases). This CDR3 contains 16 residues. Germline V gene sequence: CDR1 SGHRS, CDR2 YFSETQ. Trimming took off 0 bases at V and 4 bases at J, with 13 bases between the two ends. The CDR3 loop reads CASSLVDSRGTGELFF. CDR3 coding DNA: TGCGCCAGCAGCTTGGTTGACAGTAGGGGCACCGGGGAGCTGTTTTTT.

This chain links TRBV6-2 or TRBV6-3 with TRBJ2-7, with D perhaps matching TRBD1 (5 bases). CDR1 is MNHEY and CDR2 is SVGEGT in the germline V gene. CDR3 length: 15 amino acids. V lost 5 bases, J lost 5 bases, and 19 bases lay in between. CDR3 DNA: TGTGCCAGCAGTCACCGGCAGGGAAGACCGAACGAGCAGTACTTC. It is translated as CASSHRQGRPNEQYF.